This T cell receptor beta chain was retrieved from a study of blood T cell repertoires in COVID-19. In the study overall: T cells, B-cell-depleted T cells, or PBMCs provided the cDNA or gDNA that served as material.

The V and J ends lost 7 bases and 2 bases, in that order; junction bases with no gene match: 4. This CDR3 region has 13 residues. In germline, CDR1 is MDHEN, CDR2 SYDVKM. The method was immunoSEQ multiplex PCR; TCRdb's version includes in-frame clones alone and lacks a portion of them. The sample contains approximately 260,000 clones, approximately 79% of which appear only once. Participants had their cohort set by participant-reported clinical history. The rearrangement links TRBV28 to TRBJ1-2, with TRBD1 matching over 7 bases. This receptor was obtained from a man aged 25 to 40 with acute COVID-19. Sequenced: PBMCs or T cells enriched from blood (not recorded which). The CDR3 coding sequence is TGTGCCAGCATTAGGACAGGAAACTATGGCTACACCTTC. Its protein is CASIRTGNYGYTF.